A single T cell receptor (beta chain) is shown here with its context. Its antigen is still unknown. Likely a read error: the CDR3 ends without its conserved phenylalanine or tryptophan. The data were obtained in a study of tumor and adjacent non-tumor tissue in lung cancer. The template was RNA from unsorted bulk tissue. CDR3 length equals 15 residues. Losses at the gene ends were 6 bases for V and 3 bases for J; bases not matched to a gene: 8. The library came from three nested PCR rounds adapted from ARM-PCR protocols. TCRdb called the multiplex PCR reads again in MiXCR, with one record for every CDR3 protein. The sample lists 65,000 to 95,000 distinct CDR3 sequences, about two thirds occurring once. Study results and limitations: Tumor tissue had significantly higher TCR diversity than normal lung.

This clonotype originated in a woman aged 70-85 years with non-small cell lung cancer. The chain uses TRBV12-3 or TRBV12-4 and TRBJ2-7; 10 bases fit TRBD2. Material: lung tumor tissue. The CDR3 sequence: CASRRGLAGDYEQYY. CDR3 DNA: TGTGCCAGCAGACGGGGGCTAGCGGGAGACTACGAGCAGTACTAC.